The rows below give T cell receptor beta chains drawn from one sample of a study of cytomegalovirus exposure and HLA in healthy donors. Profiling relied on immunoSEQ multiplex PCR, and the TCRdb table lists in-frame clones only, not all of them. The sample lists around 190,000 clones, 85% occurring once. Sequenced material: PBMCs. The receptor set was obtained from a woman aged 45-65 years in good health and CMV-seronegative. Each CDR3 is given with its conserved first and last residue. The order of the fields is J gene, clone size, D gene, V gene, CDR3 protein, CDR3 DNA. A D gene is named only where the DNA matches it firmly. A row's size may be missing; if present it is once, few, many or a size class.

TRBJ2-1 | - | TRBD2 | TRBV30 | CAWTDRASGDSYNEQFF | TGTGCCTGGACCGATAGGGCTAGCGGAGACTCCTACAATGAGCAGTTCTTC
TRBJ2-7 | - | - | TRBV6-1 | CASSQDRTLYEQYF | TGTGCCAGCAGCCAAGACAGGACCCTTTACGAGCAGTACTTC
TRBJ2-7 | - | - | TRBV10-3 | CAISPGSAQYEQYF | TGTGCCATCAGCCCGGGGAGCGCGCAATACGAGCAGTACTTC
TRBJ1-5 | - | - | TRBV18 | CASSPSSGAGYSNQPQHF | TGTGCCAGCTCACCTTCGTCCGGAGCTGGATATAGCAATCAGCCCCAGCATTTT
TRBJ1-1 | - | - | TRBV27 | CATSLDRTYTEAFF | TGTGCCACCTCCTTAGACAGAACATACACTGAAGCTTTCTTT
TRBJ2-4 | - | - | TRBV6-5 | CASRIQGGGNIQYF | TGTGCCAGCAGAATACAGGGGGGAGGGAACATTCAGTACTTC
TRBJ1-2 | - | - | TRBV6-4 | CASSSSLGADGYTF | -
TRBJ2-1 | - | TRBD2 | TRBV6-4 | CASKRLAGVGSYNEQFF | TGTGCCAGCAAAAGGCTAGCGGGAGTGGGTAGCTACAATGAGCAGTTCTTC
TRBJ2-3 | - | - | TRBV7-9 | CASTGERGTDTQYF | TGTGCCAGCACCGGGGAGCGGGGCACAGATACGCAGTATTTT
TRBJ2-1 | - | TRBD2 | TRBV27 | CASSFGSSGGSDTNEQFF | TGTGCCAGCAGTTTCGGCTCAAGCGGGGGTTCGGACACCAATGAGCAGTTCTTC
TRBJ1-1 | - | TRBD1 | TRBV6-5 | CASSLGGTGGTEAFF | TGTGCCAGCAGTCTCGGGGGGACAGGGGGCACTGAAGCTTTCTTT
TRBJ2-7 | - | - | TRBV7-2 | CASSRGTGPYEQYF | TGTGCCAGCAGCCGCGGGACTGGACCCTACGAGCAGTACTTC
TRBJ2-1 | - | - | TRBV19 | CASSVGGTRQFF | TGTGCCAGCTCGGTGGGGGGGACAAGGCAGTTCTTC
TRBJ2-2 | - | TRBD1 | TRBV5-4 | CASSLWDRVNTGELFF | TGTGCCAGCAGCTTATGGGACAGGGTGAACACCGGGGAGCTGTTTTTT
TRBJ2-1 | once | TRBD2 | TRBV6-1 | CASTLSGRLNEQFF | TGTGCCAGCACCTTAAGCGGGAGACTCAATGAGCAGTTCTTC
TRBJ1-5 | - | - | TRBV28 | CASSGDMNNQPQHF | TGTGCCAGCAGCGGGGACATGAACAATCAGCCCCAGCATTTT
TRBJ2-1 | - | TRBD1 | TRBV29-1 | CSVHTRTGGIYNEQFF | TGCAGCGTTCACACGAGGACAGGGGGTATCTACAATGAGCAGTTCTTC
TRBJ2-5 | few | - | TRBV7-2 | CASSLNRQETQYF | TGTGCCAGCAGCTTAAACAGACAAGAGACCCAGTACTTC
TRBJ2-7 | - | - | TRBV27 | CASSSSGVDEQYF | TGTGCCAGCAGTTCTTCAGGGGTGGACGAGCAGTACTTC
TRBJ2-5 | - | TRBD1 | TRBV5-1 | CASSRQGEETQYF | TGCGCCAGCTCTCGACAGGGGGAAGAGACCCAGTACTTC
TRBJ1-4 | - | - | TRBV7-9 | CASSFGRWGATNEKLFF | TGTGCCAGCAGCTTTGGACGGTGGGGCGCAACTAATGAAAAACTGTTTTTT
TRBJ2-7 | - | TRBD2 | TRBV10-2 | CASSEGLAKNYEQYF | TGCGCCAGCAGTGAGGGACTAGCGAAGAACTACGAGCAGTACTTC
TRBJ1-6 | - | TRBD1 | TRBV2 | CASTGDRGFSYNSPLHF | TGTGCCAGCACCGGGGACAGGGGTTTCTCCTATAATTCACCCCTCCACTTT
TRBJ2-3 | - | - | TRBV7-2 | CASSLSQRRTDTQYF | TGTGCCAGCAGCTTATCCCAGCGGCGCACAGATACGCAGTATTTT
TRBJ2-1 | once | - | TRBV5-1 | CASSPRGGEQFF | TGCGCCAGCAGCCCCCGAGGGGGTGAGCAGTTCTTC
TRBJ1-4 | - | TRBD1 | TRBV18 | CASSPLRTGDEKLFF | TGTGCCAGCTCACCACTTAGAACAGGGGATGAAAAACTGTTTTTT
TRBJ1-2 | - | - | TRBV11-2 | CASSFKGGGGYTF | TGTGCCAGCAGCTTCAAGGGCGGAGGTGGCTACACCTTC
TRBJ1-3 | - | TRBD1 | TRBV7-9 | CASSVQNRGEPGNTIYF | TGTGCCAGCAGCGTCCAAAACAGGGGAGAACCTGGAAACACCATATATTTT
TRBJ1-2 | - | TRBD1 | TRBV7-9 | CASSPDRARGNYGYTF | TGTGCCAGCAGCCCGGACAGGGCCCGAGGGAACTATGGCTACACCTTC